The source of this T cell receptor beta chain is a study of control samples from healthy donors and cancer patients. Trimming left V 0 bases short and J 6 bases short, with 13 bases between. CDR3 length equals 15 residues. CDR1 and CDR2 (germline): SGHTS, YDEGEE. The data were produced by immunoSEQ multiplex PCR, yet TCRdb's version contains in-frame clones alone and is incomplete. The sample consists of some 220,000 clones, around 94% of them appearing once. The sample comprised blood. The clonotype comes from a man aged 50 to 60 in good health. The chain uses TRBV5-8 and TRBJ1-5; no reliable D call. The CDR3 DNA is TGTGCCAGCAGCTTGGGGAAGGGTTGGAGTCAGCCCCAGCATTTT. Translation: CASSLGKGWSQPQHF. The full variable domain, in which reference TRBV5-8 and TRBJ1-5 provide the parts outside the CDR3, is EAGVTQSPTHLIKTRGQQATLRCSPISGHTSVYWYQQALGLGLQFLLWYDEGEERNRGNFPPRFSGRQFPNYSSELNVNALELEDSALYLCASSLGKGWSQPQHFGDGTRLSIL.